The T cell receptor beta chain described here comes from a study of lymphopenia after photon versus proton radiotherapy. Findings of the study overall: Proton therapy kept repertoires fairly stable, unlike photons, which gained effector/memory cells. Only patients who died were analyzed for survival; proton advantage is unproven. After lymphocyte nadir, photon-treated repertoires showed oligoclonal expansion, especially CD8+ Temra.

Profiling relied on immunoSEQ multiplex PCR, and the TCRdb table lists in-frame clones only, not all of them. This sample has 83,000 or so clones, with about 86% found just once. CDR1 is SGHTA, CDR2 FQGNSA, per germline. V lost 0 bases, J lost 5 bases, and 13 bases lay in between. The CDR3 contains 15 residues. Comment on this clone: Its antigen is not known.

The receptor was isolated from a man aged 55 to 70 with pancreatic cancer. Source: peripheral blood, taken from a patient treated with proton-based radiotherapy. The rearrangement uses TRBV7-2 and TRBJ2-5, with a weak D call TRBD2 (6 bases). CDR3 region: CASSLAEGRGETQYF. CDR3 nucleotide sequence: TGTGCCAGCAGCTTAGCGGAGGGGAGAGGGGAGACCCAGTACTTC.